Sequencing of this TCR beta chain was carried out in a study of blood T cells in healthy people across ages. Study conclusions and caveats: Getting older went along with TCR beta diversity per million T cells dropping roughly linearly.

The V gene lost 6 bases and the J gene lost 1 base, with 9 bases spanning the gap. In germline, CDR1 is SQVTM, CDR2 ANQGSEA. The length of the CDR3 is 12 residues. Every donor contributed around 10 milliliters of peripheral blood by blood draw. Turning to this clonotype: Antigen: not known.

PCR was performed a second time for about 6 to 12 cycles using a sample-barcoded 5' primer and a J-beta primer mix. Every cDNA was tagged by a template-switch adaptor with 12 random nucleotides. MiXCR, run by TCRdb on the 5' RACE reads, gives a single entry per CDR3 protein. The sample yields fewer than 800,000 distinct CDR3 sequences, around 21% seen once. The receptor comes from a man between 65 and 79 years old in good health. Sequenced sample: blood. V is TRBV29-1 and J is TRBJ1-1; D unclear. The CDR3 DNA sequence: TGCAGCGTGGCCCCAACGAACACTGAAGCTTTCTTT. This gives the protein CSVAPTNTEAFF.